What follows are 22 T cell receptor beta chains derived from one specimen sequenced in a study of T cell responses to AZD1222 COVID-19 vaccine. Here immunoSEQ multiplex PCR was the method, and the copy in TCRdb shows in-frame clones only, minus some. The sample lists 60,000 to 95,000 clones; 87% were seen once. This sample comprised peripheral blood, obtained 28 days after the second AZD1222 dose. Receptors originate from an adult who received the AZD1222 COVID-19 vaccine.

The V gene is TRBV2, the J gene TRBJ1-2; D might be TRBD1 (6 bases). Per the germline V gene, CDR1 is SNHLY and CDR2 is FYNNEI. The CDR3 loop spans 14 amino acids. With 6 bases removed from V and 8 bases from J, the gap between germline ends came to 19 bases. CDR3 in amino acids: CASSEDSGTRGYTF. In DNA, the CDR3 is TGTGCCAGCAGCGAGGACAGTGGAACAAGGGGCTACACCTTC.

This chain links TRBV27 with TRBJ2-3, with TRBD2 as a possible D gene (6 bases). Germline loops: CDR1 MNHEY, CDR2 SMNVEV (reference sequence). Trimming removed 5 bases from V and 4 bases from J, with 13 bases in between. The CDR3 loop spans 14 amino acids. The CDR3 protein is CASSGSSAADTQYF. The CDR3, as DNA: TGTGCCAGCAGTGGGTCTAGCGCGGCAGATACGCAGTATTTT.

This clone was counted a single time. The J gene is TRBJ1-2, the V gene TRBV18, with 9 bases fitting TRBD1. J gave up 8 bases and V 6 bases, and 7 bases lay outside the gene matches. Germline lookup yields CDR1 KGHSH and CDR2 LQKENI. The CDR3 loop spans 13 amino acids. The CDR3 region has the DNA TGTGCCAGCTCTCAACAGGGGGCTTACGGCTACACCTTC. It yields the protein CASSQQGAYGYTF.

The rearrangement uses TRBV9 and TRBJ2-3, with 13 bases aligning to TRBD2. Germline lookup yields CDR1 SGDLS and CDR2 YYNGEE. CDR3 length: 16 amino acids. The V and J ends lost 3 bases and 2 bases, in that order; junction bases with no gene match: 3. CDR3 residues: CASSAGLAGATDTQYF. DNA of the CDR3: TGTGCCAGCAGCGCCGGACTAGCGGGGGCCACAGATACGCAGTATTTT.

The rearrangement joins TRBV10-3 to TRBJ1-2; perhaps TRBD1 as D (6 bases). This CDR3 spans 16 amino acids. Germline CDR1 reads ENHRY; CDR2 reads SYGVKD. Trimming removed 4 bases at V and 5 bases at J, with 20 bases between. Here the CDR3 DNA reads TGTGCCATCAGTGGGGGGCTCCGGGACGGCATATATGGCTACACCTTC. Protein: CAISGGLRDGIYGYTF.

CDR3 residues: CAWSQGGQGSQPQHF. In nucleotides, the CDR3 is TGTGCCTGGTCACAAGGGGGGCAGGGAAGTCAGCCCCAGCATTTT. The chain recombines TRBV30 with TRBJ1-5; possibly TRBD1 for D (6 bases). From germline, CDR1 is GTSNPN and CDR2 SVGIG (reference sequence). The CDR3 has 15 amino acids. Trimming took 5 bases from V and 6 from J, leaving 20 bases between them.

The V and J genes are TRBV10-3 and TRBJ2-7; perhaps TRBD1 as D (6 bases). The CDR3 spans 16 residues. V lost 6 bases, J lost 2 bases, and 20 bases lay in between. CDR1 is ENHRY, CDR2 SYGVKD, per germline. This chain's CDR3 is CAIRTNEKGQPYEQYF. CDR3 nucleotides: TGTGCCATCAGAACTAATGAGAAAGGACAGCCCTACGAGCAGTACTTC.

The V gene is TRBV29-1, the J gene TRBJ2-3; no firm D call. Germline assignment: CDR1 SQVTM and CDR2 ANQGSEA. CDR3 length: 13 residues. V gave up 2 bases and J gave up 4 bases, with 10 bases separating them. The CDR3 protein is CSVEPQTADTQYF. The CDR3 nucleotides are TGCAGCGTTGAACCCCAAACGGCAGATACGCAGTATTTT.

V usage is TRBV7-8 and J usage is TRBJ1-4; no firm D call. V was pared by 5 bases and J by 2 bases, with 0 bases between. This CDR3 comprises 11 residues. Germline V CDR1 and CDR2: SGHVS, FQNEAQ. The CDR3 protein is CASSTNEKLFF. DNA of the CDR3: TGTGCCAGCAGCACTAATGAAAAACTGTTTTTT. Full variable domain (rest looked up from reference TRBV7-8 and TRBJ1-4): GAGVSQSPRYKVAKRGQDVALRCDPISGHVSLFWYQQALGQGPEFLTYFQNEAQLDKSGLPSDRFFAERPEGSVSTLKIQRTQQEDSAVYLCASSTNEKLFFGSGTQLSVL.

In DNA form, the CDR3 reads TGTGCCAGCAGCTTAGACTGGCCAGGGGGGACTACAGATACGCAGTATTTT. Protein product: CASSLDWPGGTTDTQYF. The chain employs TRBV7-2 and TRBJ2-3; possible D gene TRBD1, 7 bases. This CDR3 comprises 17 residues. Trimming removed 1 base at V and 3 bases at J, with 17 bases between. Germline V gene data show CDR1 as SGHTA and CDR2 as FQGNSA.

The chain links TRBV11-1 to TRBJ1-1; perhaps TRBD1 as D (5 bases). The germline CDR1 and CDR2 sequences are SGHAT and FQDESV (reference sequence). V gave up 5 bases and J gave up 2 bases, with 15 bases separating them. The CDR3 has 15 amino acids. In DNA form, the CDR3 reads TGTGCCAGCAGCCCCATTGGGGGGTTCAACACTGAAGCTTTCTTT. Its protein product is CASSPIGGFNTEAFF.

The gene calls are TRBV29-1 and TRBJ1-2; 9 nucleotides agree with TRBD1. The CDR3 is 11 amino acids. From germline, CDR1 is SQVTM and CDR2 ANQGSEA. The V segment lost 6 bases and the J segment 5 bases; nucleotides outside the gene matches: 1. CDR3 in DNA: TGCAGCGTGGGACAGGGTTATGGCTACACCTTC. It is translated as CSVGQGYGYTF. The full variable domain, in which reference TRBV29-1 and TRBJ1-2 provide the parts outside the CDR3, is SAVISQKPSRDICQRGTSLTIQCQVDSQVTMMFWYRQQPGQSLTLIATANQGSEATYESGFVIDKFPISRPNLTFSTLTVSNMSPEDSSIYLCSVGQGYGYTFGSGTRLTVV.

The rearrangement uses TRBV7-2 and TRBJ2-1, with D perhaps TRBD1 or TRBD2 (5 bases each). The germline V and J ends were trimmed by 6 bases and 3 bases, with 9 bases remaining between them. Germline assignment: CDR1 SGHTA and CDR2 FQGNSA. The CDR3 sequence is 13 residues long. The CDR3 sequence: CASRMGVYNEQFF. The CDR3 DNA reads TGTGCCAGCAGGATGGGGGTCTACAATGAGCAGTTCTTC.

This chain links TRBV5-1 with TRBJ1-1; maybe TRBD1 (5 bases). Germline lookup yields CDR1 SGHRS and CDR2 YFSETQ. The V gene lost 1 base and the J gene lost 3 bases, with 16 bases spanning the gap. The CDR3 loop spans 16 amino acids. Here the CDR3 reads CASSLTEAGRHTEAFF. The CDR3 nucleotides are TGCGCCAGCAGCTTGACAGAAGCGGGGCGACACACTGAAGCTTTCTTT. Full variable domain (remainder filled in from reference TRBV5-1 and TRBJ1-1): KAGVTQTPRYLIKTRGQQVTLSCSPISGHRSVSWYQQTPGQGLQFLFEYFSETQRNKGNFPGRFSGRQFSNSRSEMNVSTLELGDSALYLCASSLTEAGRHTEAFFGQGTRLTVV.

This chain links TRBV7-9 with TRBJ1-5; perhaps TRBD1 as D (5 bases). Deletions cut 3 bases from V and 4 bases from J, with 10 bases between. There are 14 residues in the CDR3. The germline gives CDR1 SEHNR, CDR2 FQNEAQ (reference sequence). The DNA of the CDR3 is TGTGCCAGCAGCTTCCAGGGCGGTAATCAGCCCCAGCATTTT. Protein sequence: CASSFQGGNQPQHF.

As concerns this clone: The sample holds other DNA sequences that translate to the same CDR3. V is TRBV7-8 and J is TRBJ2-2; D is perhaps TRBD1 (5 bases). CDR1 and CDR2 (germline): SGHVS, FQNEAQ. The V and J ends lost 1 base and 6 bases respectively, with 6 bases between them. The CDR3 sequence is 13 residues long. CDR3: CASSLGGSGELFF. The CDR3 DNA reads as TGTGCCAGCAGCTTAGGGGGCTCCGGGGAGCTGTTTTTT.

This sequence joins TRBV27 and TRBJ2-7; D is perhaps TRBD1 or TRBD2 (5 bases each). CDR3 length: 16 amino acids. V was trimmed by 3 bases and J by 7 bases, leaving 22 bases between them. Germline V gene data show CDR1 as MNHEY and CDR2 as SMNVEV (reference sequence). As DNA, the CDR3 is TGTGCCAGCAGTTTGAAAGAGGGGTTGCGGGCGGAGGAGCAGTACTTC. Translation: CASSLKEGLRAEEQYF.

CDR3 residues: CASSERQGQGVSPLHF. CDR3 DNA: TGTGCCAGCAGCGAACGACAGGGGCAGGGGGTCTCACCCCTCCACTTT. The chain links TRBV7-2 to TRBJ1-6, with TRBD1 identical over 8 bases. V trimming: 5 bases; J trimming: 10 bases; junction bases outside the gene matches: 13. CDR1 and CDR2 from the germline V gene are SGHTA and FQGNSA. The CDR3 extends over 16 amino acids. The complete variable domain, with remaining parts taken from reference TRBV7-2 and TRBJ1-6, reads GAGVSQSPSNKVTEKGKDVELRCDPISGHTALYWYRQSLGQGLEFLIYFQGNSAPDKSGLPSDRFSAERTGGSVSTLTIQRTQQEDSAVYLCASSERQGQGVSPLHFGNGTRLTVT.

The gene calls are TRBV19 and TRBJ1-6; D uncertain. From germline, CDR1 is LNHDA and CDR2 SQIVND (reference sequence). Trimming removed 3 bases at V and 6 bases at J, with 9 bases between. The CDR3 extends over 14 amino acids. Written as DNA, the CDR3 is TGTGCCAGTAGTATTTCACAAATTAATTCACCCCTCCACTTT. It encodes CASSISQINSPLHF.

This sequence joins TRBV6-4 and TRBJ2-3; D remains ambiguous. V was trimmed by 0 bases and J by 2 bases, leaving 6 bases between them. This CDR3 contains 14 residues. Germline lookup yields CDR1 MRHNA and CDR2 SNTAGT. CDR3 loop: CASSDSADTDTQYF. CDR3 sequence (DNA): TGTGCCAGCAGTGACTCTGCCGACACAGATACGCAGTATTTT.

The chain links TRBV10-1 to TRBJ2-7, with 8 bases matching TRBD2. Germline V gene data show CDR1 as WNHNN and CDR2 as SYGVQD (reference sequence). The junction had 11 bases not matched to a gene; V was cut back by 2 bases and J by 5 bases. The CDR3 length is 16 residues. Here the CDR3 DNA reads TGCGCCAGCAGTGAGGGGCGGGGGGCGGCTCAGAACGAGCAGTACTTC. Residues: CASSEGRGAAQNEQYF.

The chain couples TRBV6-5 to TRBJ2-7, with D possibly called TRBD1 or TRBD2 (5 bases each). This CDR3 has 14 residues. Trimming pared 6 bases from V and 0 bases from J, leaving 12 bases between. In germline, CDR1 is MNHEY, CDR2 SVGAGI. The chain's CDR3 is CASRGTGSSYEQYF. The CDR3 DNA follows: TGTGCCAGCAGAGGGACGGGTAGCTCCTACGAGCAGTACTTC.